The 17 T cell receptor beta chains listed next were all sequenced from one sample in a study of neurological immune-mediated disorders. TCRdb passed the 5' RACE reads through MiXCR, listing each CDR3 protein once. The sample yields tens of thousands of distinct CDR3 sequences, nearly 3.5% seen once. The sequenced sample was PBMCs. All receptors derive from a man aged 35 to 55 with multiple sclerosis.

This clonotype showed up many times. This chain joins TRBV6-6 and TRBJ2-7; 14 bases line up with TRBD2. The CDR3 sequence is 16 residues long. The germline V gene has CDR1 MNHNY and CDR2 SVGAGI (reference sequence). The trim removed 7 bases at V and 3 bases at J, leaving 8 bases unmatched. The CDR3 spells CASTVTSGGALYEQYF. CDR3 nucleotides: TGTGCCAGCACCGTGACTAGCGGGGGGGCCCTCTACGAGCAGTACTTC.

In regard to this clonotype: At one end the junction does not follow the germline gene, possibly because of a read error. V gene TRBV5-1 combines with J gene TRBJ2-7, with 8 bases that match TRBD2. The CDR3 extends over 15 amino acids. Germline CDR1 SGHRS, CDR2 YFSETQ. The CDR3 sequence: CASSSIAGSSYEQYF. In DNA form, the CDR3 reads TGCGCCAGCAGCTCAATAGCGGGGAGCTCCTACGAGCAATACTTC.

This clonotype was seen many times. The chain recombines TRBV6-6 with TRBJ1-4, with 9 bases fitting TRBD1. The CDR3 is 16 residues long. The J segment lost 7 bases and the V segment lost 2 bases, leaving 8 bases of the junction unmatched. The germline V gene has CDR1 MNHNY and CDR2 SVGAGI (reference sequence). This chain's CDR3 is CASSYHRGRPGEKLFF. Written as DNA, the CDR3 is TGTGCCAGCAGTTACCACAGGGGGCGCCCAGGTGAAAAACTGTTTTTT.

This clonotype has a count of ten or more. CDR3 nucleotide sequence: TGTGCCAGCAGTTTATATCAAAGGTCAGATACGCAGTATTTT. Translated, it gives CASSLYQRSDTQYF. The chain employs TRBV27 and TRBJ2-3; D call uncertain. This CDR3 has 14 amino acids. V lost 1 base and J lost 4, with 9 bases in between. Germline CDR1 MNHEY, CDR2 SMNVEV (reference sequence).

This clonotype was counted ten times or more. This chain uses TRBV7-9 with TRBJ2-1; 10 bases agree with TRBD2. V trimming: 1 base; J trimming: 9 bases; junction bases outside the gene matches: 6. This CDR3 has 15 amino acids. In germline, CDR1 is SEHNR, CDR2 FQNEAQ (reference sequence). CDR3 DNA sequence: TGTGCCAGCAGCTTAGAACTAGCGGGGACGGGTGAGCAGTTCTTC. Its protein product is CASSLELAGTGEQFF.

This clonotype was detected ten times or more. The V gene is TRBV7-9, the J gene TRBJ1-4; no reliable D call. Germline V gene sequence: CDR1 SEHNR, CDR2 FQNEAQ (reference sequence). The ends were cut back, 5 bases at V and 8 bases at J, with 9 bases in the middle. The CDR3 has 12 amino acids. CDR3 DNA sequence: TGTGCCAGCAGCCCTCCGGGAGAAAAACTGTTTTTT. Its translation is CASSPPGEKLFF.

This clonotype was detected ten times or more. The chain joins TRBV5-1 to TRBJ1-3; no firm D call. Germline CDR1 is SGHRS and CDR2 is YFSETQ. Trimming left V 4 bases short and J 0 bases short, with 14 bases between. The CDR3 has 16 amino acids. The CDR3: CASSVKGTGSGNTIYF. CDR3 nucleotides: TGCGCCAGCAGCGTCAAGGGCACGGGCTCTGGAAACACCATATATTTT.

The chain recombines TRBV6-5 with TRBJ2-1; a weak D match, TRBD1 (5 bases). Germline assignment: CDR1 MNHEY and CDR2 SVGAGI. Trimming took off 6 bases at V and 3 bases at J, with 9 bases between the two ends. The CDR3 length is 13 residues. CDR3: CASRFDSYNEQFF. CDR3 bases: TGTGCCAGCAGATTCGACAGCTACAATGAGCAGTTCTTC.

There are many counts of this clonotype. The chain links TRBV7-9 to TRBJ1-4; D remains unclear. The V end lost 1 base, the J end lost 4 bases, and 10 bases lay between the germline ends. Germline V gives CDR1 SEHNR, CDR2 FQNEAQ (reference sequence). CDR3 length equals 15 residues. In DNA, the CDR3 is TGTGCCAGCAGCTTAGGGAACCGGCTTAATGAAAAACTGTTTTTT. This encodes CASSLGNRLNEKLFF.

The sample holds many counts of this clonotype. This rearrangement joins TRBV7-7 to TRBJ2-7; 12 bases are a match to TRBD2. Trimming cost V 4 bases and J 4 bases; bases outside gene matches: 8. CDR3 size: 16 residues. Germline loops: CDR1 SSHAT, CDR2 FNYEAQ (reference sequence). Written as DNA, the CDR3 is TGTGCCAGCAGCTCAGGTCTAGCGGGAGGGGATTACGAGCAGTACTTC. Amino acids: CASSSGLAGGDYEQYF.

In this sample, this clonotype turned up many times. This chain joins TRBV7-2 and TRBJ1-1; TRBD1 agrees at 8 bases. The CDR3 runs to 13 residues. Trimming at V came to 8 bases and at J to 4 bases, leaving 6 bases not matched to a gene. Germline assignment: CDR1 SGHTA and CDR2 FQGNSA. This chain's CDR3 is CASERTGPTEAFF. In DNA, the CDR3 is TGTGCCAGCGAACGGACAGGGCCCACTGAAGCTTTCTTT.

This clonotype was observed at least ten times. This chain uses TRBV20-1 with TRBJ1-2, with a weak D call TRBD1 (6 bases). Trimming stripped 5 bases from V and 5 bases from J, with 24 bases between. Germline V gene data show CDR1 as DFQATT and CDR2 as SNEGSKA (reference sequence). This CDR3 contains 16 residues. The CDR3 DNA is TGCAGTGCTCGGACATTGACAGGAGAGCCGGGGTATGGCTACACCTTC. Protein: CSARTLTGEPGYGYTF.

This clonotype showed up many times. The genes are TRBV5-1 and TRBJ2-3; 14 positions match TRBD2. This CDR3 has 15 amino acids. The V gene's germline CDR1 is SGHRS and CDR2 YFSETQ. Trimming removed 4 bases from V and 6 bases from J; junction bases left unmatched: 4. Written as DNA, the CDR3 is TGCGCCAGCAGCGTGGGACTAGCGGGAGAGGATACGCAGTATTTT. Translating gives CASSVGLAGEDTQYF.

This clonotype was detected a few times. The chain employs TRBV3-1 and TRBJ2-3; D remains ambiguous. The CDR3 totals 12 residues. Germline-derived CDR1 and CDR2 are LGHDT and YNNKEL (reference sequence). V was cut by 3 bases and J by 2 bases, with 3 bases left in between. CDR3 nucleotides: TGTGCCAGCAGCCAGCTCACAGATACGCAGTATTTT. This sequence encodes CASSQLTDTQYF.

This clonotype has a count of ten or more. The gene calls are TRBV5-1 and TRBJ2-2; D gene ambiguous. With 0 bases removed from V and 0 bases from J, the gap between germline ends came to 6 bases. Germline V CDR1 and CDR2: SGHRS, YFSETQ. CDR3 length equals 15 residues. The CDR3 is CASSLVGTNTGELFF. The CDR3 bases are TGCGCCAGCAGCTTGGTCGGAACGAACACCGGGGAGCTGTTTTTT.

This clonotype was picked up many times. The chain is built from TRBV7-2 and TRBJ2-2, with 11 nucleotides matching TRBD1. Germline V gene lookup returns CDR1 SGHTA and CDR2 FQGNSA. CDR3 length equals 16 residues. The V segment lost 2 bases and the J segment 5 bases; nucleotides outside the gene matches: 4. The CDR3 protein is CASSLRGQGGTGELFF. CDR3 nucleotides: TGTGCCAGCAGCTTACGGGGACAGGGGGGGACCGGGGAGCTGTTTTTT.

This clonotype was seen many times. The CDR3 loop reads CASSPRVGGAYNEQFF. CDR3 in DNA: TGTGCCAGCAGCCCAAGGGTGGGCGGGGCCTACAATGAGCAGTTCTTC. The genes are TRBV7-9 and TRBJ2-1; D is perhaps TRBD2 (6 bases). The ends were cut back, 5 bases at V and 2 bases at J, with 16 bases in the middle. The CDR3 covers 16 residues. CDR1 is SEHNR and CDR2 is FQNEAQ in the germline V gene (reference sequence).